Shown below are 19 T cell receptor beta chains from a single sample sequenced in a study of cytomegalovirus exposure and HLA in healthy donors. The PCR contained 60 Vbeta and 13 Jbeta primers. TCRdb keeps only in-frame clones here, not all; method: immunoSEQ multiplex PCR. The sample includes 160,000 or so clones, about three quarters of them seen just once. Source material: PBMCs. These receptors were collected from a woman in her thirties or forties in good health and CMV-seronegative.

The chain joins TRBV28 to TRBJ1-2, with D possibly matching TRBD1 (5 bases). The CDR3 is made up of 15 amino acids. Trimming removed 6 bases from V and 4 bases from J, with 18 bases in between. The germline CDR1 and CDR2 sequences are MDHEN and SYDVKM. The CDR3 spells CASSQFTLDSYGYTF. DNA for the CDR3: TGTGCCAGCAGCCAGTTTACCCTCGACAGCTATGGCTACACCTTC.

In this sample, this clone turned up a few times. The CDR3 DNA follows: TGTGCTACTCAGGTAGGATTCGCTCATACGCAGTATTTT. It translates to CATQVGFAHTQYF. This rearrangement joins TRBV7-2 to TRBJ2-3; D not resolved. Germline V lookup: CDR1 SGHTA, CDR2 FQGNSA. This CDR3 spans 13 amino acids.

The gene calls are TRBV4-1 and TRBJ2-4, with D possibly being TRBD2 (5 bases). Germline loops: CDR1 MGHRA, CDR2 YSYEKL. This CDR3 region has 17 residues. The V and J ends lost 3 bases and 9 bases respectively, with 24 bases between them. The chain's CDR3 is CASSQALALALVSIQYF. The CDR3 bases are TGCGCCAGCAGCCAGGCCCTGGCCCTAGCTCTAGTGAGCATTCAGTACTTC.

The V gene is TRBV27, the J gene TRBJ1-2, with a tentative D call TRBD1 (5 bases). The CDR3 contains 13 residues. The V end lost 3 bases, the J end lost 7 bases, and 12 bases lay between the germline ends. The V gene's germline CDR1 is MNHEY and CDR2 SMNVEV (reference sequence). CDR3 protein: CASSFRDLAGYTF. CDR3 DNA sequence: TGTGCCAGCAGTTTCAGGGATTTGGCTGGCTACACCTTC.

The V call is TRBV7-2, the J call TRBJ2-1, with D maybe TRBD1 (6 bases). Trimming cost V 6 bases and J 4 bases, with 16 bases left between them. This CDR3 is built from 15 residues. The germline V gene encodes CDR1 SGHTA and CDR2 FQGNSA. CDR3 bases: TGTGCCAGCAGTCCCTCGAGGGGACAATACAATGAGCAGTTCTTC. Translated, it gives CASSPSRGQYNEQFF.

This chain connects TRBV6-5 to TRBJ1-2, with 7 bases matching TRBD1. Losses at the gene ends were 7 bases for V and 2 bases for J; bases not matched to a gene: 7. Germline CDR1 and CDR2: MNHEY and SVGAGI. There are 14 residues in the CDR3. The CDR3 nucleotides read TGTGCCAGCAAACGGGACAGCGTAAACTATGGCTACACCTTC. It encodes CASKRDSVNYGYTF.

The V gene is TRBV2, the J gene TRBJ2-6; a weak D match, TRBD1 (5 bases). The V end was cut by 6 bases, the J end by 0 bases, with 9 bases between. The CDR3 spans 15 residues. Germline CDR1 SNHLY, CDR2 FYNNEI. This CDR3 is CASRDDSSGANVLTF. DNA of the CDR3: TGTGCCAGCAGAGACGACAGCTCTGGGGCCAACGTCCTGACTTTC.

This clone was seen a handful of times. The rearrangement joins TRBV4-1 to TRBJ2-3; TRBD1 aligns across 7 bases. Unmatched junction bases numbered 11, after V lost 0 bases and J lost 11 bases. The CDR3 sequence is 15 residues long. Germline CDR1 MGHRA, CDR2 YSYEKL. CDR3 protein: CASSQETRGGQGQYF. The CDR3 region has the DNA TGCGCCAGCAGCCAAGAAACTAGAGGGGGCCAAGGGCAGTATTTT.

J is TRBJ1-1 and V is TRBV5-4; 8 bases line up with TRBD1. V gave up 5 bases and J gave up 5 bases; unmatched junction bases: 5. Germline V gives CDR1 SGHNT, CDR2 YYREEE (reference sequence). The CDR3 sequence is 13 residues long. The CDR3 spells CASRGQVGTEAFF. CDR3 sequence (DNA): TGTGCCAGCAGGGGACAGGTTGGTACTGAAGCTTTCTTT.

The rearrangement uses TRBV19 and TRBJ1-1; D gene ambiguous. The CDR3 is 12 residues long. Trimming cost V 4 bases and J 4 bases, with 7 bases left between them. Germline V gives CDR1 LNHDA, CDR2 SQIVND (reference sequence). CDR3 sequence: CASSTGITEAFF. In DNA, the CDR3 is TGTGCCAGTAGTACAGGAATCACTGAAGCTTTCTTT.

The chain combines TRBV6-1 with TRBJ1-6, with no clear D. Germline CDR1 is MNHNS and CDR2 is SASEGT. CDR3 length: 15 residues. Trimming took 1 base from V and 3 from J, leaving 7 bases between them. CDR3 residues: CASSEVQVYNSPLHF. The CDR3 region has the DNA TGTGCCAGCAGTGAAGTACAAGTCTATAATTCACCCCTCCACTTT.

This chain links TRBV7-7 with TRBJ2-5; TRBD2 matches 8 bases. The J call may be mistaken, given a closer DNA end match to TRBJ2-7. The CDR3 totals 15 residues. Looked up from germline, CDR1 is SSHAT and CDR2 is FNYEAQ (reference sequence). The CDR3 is CASSLRAGGFYEQYF. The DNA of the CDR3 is TGTGCCAGCAGCTTAAGGGCGGGGGGCTTCTACGAGCAGTACTTC.

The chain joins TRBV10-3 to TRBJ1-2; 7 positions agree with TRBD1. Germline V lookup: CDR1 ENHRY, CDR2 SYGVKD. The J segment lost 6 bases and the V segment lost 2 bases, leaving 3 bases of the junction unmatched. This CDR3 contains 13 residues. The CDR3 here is CAISEPTGNGYTF. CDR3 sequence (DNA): TGTGCCATCAGTGAGCCGACAGGGAATGGCTACACCTTC.

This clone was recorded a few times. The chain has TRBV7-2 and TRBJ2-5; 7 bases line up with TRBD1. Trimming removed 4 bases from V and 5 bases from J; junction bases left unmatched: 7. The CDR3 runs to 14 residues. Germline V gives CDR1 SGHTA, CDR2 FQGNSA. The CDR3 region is CASSYTGAAETQYF. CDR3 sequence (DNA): TGTGCCAGCAGCTACACAGGGGCTGCGGAGACCCAGTACTTC.

The CDR3 protein is CASSFPGAGDTQYF. CDR3 in DNA: TGTGCCAGCAGTTTCCCAGGGGCGGGAGATACGCAGTATTTT. V gene TRBV28 combines with J gene TRBJ2-3, with D perhaps TRBD1 (6 bases). The CDR3 is 14 amino acids. Trimming took off 3 bases at V and 5 bases at J, with 12 bases between the two ends. Germline CDR1 and CDR2: MDHEN and SYDVKM.

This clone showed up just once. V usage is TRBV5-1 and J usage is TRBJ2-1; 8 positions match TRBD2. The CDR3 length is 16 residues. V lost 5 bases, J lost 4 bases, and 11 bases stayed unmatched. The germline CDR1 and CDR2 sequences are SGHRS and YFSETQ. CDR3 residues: CASSRPGGTRYNEQFF. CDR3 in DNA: TGCGCCAGCAGTCGGCCGGGGGGGACTAGATACAATGAGCAGTTCTTC.

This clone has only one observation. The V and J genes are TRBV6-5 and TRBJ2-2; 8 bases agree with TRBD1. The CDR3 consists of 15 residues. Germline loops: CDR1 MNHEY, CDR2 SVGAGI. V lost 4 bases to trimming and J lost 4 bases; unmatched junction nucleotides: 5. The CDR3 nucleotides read TGTGCCAGCAGTTGGGAGACAGGGGTCACCGGGGAGCTGTTTTTT. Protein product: CASSWETGVTGELFF.

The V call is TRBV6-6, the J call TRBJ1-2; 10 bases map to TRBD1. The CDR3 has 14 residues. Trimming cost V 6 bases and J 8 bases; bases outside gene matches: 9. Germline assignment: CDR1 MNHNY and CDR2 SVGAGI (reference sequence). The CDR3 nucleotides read TGTGCCAGCAGCGCAAACTGGGGACAGGGGGGCTACACCTTC. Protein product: CASSANWGQGGYTF.

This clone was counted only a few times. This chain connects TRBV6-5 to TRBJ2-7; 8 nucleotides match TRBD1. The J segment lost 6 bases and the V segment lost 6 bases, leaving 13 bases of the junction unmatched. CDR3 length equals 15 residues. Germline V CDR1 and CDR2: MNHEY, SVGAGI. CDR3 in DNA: TGTGCCAGCAGCGAAAGCCTTGGACAGGGCGGCGAGCAGTACTTC. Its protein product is CASSESLGQGGEQYF.